The present TCR beta chain was sequenced within a study of cytomegalovirus exposure and HLA in healthy donors. PCR amplification relied on 60 Vbeta primers (plus 13 Jbeta primers). Measured with immunoSEQ multiplex PCR; TCRdb has only the in-frame clones, and not every one. This sample's clone table lists 200,000 or so clones. This CDR3 comprises 15 residues. Germline V lookup: CDR1 GTSNPN, CDR2 SVGIG (reference sequence). The sequence came from a boy between 5 and 17 years old in good health and CMV-seronegative. The chain employs TRBV30 and TRBJ2-5; tentatively, D is TRBD2 (6 bases). The J call may not be correct, given that the DNA end is closer to TRBJ2-7. The sequenced sample was PBMCs. CDR3 coding DNA: TGTGCCTGGGATCGACGGGACTTACCACTCTACGAGCAGTACTTC. Residues: CAWDRRDLPLYEQYF.